This T cell receptor beta chain was documented in a study of T cell responses to AZD1222 COVID-19 vaccine. Study-level points and caveats: Repertoire samples came only from after the peak T cell response. Spike-specific TCR breadth and depth were elevated following two AZD1222 doses. Females made up more of the donors, who were largely white British, and clonal diversity may have come out too low. Just a handful of AZD1222 recipients tested seropositive at baseline.

TCRdb's table, derived via immunoSEQ multiplex PCR, lists solely in-frame clones and lacks some. The top ten clones hold 1.5% to 2% of a sample with 150,000 to 200,000 clones, around 90% of them seen once. Comment on this clone: What it recognizes is unknown.

Germline lookup yields CDR1 LNHDA and CDR2 SQIVND (reference sequence). V was cut by 5 bases and J by 7 bases, with 21 bases left in between. This CDR3 has 16 residues. V is TRBV19 and J is TRBJ1-5, with TRBD1 as a possible D gene (5 bases). This receptor was obtained from an adult in good health. Material: peripheral blood, obtained on day 0 of AZD1222 vaccination. The CDR3 nucleotides are TGTGCCAGTAGTCCCCTACTCCAGGGCACGGGACAGCCCCAGCATTTT. It encodes CASSPLLQGTGQPQHF.